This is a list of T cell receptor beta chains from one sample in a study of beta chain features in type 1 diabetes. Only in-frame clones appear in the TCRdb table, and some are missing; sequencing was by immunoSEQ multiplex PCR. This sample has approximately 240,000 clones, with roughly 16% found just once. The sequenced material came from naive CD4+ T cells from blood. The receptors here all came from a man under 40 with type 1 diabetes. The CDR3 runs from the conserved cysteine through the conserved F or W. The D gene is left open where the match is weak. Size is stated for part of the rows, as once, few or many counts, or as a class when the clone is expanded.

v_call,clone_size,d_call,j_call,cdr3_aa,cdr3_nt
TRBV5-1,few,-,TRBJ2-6,CASSFEGTGANVLTF,TGCGCCAGCAGCTTCGAGGGTACTGGGGCCAACGTCCTGACTTTC
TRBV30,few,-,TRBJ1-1,CAWTPGGNAEAFF,TGTGCCTGGACCCCGGGCGGAAACGCTGAAGCTTTCTTT
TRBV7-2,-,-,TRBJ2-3,CASSSRTDTQYF,TGTGCCAGCAGCAGCCGCACAGATACGCAGTATTTT
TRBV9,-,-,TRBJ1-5,CASSVDQGNQPQHF,TGTGCCAGCAGCGTCGATCAGGGTAATCAGCCCCAGCATTTT
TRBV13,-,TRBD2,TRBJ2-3,CASSSTPSLAGSTDTQYF,TGTGCCAGCAGCTCTACTCCATCACTAGCGGGATCGACAGATACGCAGTATTTT
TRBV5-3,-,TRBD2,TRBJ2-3,CARREAGVGTDTQYF,TGTGCCAGAAGGGAAGCGGGAGTAGGCACAGATACGCAGTATTTT
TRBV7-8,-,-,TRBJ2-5,CASRPNRGGNGTQYF,TGTGCCAGCAGACCTAACCGGGGCGGGAATGGGACCCAGTACTTC
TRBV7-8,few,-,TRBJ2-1,CASSLTEGSYNEQFF,TGTGCCAGCAGCTTAACCGAGGGCTCCTACAATGAGCAGTTCTTC
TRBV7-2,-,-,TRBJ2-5,CASSPFTGTQETQYF,TGTGCCAGCAGCCCGTTTACAGGCACCCAAGAGACCCAGTACTTC
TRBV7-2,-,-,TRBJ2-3,CASSRDAGTDTQYF,TGTGCCAGCAGCCGGGATGCGGGCACAGATACGCAGTATTTT
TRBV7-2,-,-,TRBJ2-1,CASSLAAGTYNEQFF,TGTGCCAGCAGCTTAGCAGCCGGAACCTACAATGAGCAGTTCTTC
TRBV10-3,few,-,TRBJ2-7,CAISEGYEQYF,TGTGCCATCAGTGAAGGTTACGAGCAGTACTTC
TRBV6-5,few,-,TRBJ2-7,CASRFDRDYEQYF,TGTGCCAGCAGATTCGACAGAGACTACGAGCAGTACTTC
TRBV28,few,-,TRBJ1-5,CASSRDGNQPQHF,TGTGCCAGCAGTCGGGACGGAAATCAGCCCCAGCATTTT
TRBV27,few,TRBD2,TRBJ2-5,CASSLSPPVSGRGETQYF,TGTGCCAGCAGTTTATCTCCCCCGGTTAGCGGGAGGGGCGAGACCCAGTACTTC
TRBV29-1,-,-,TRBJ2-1,CSVGTPSYNEQFF,TGCAGCGTTGGTACACCTTCCTACAATGAGCAGTTCTTC
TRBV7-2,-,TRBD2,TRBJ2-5,CASSSLAAGVGETQYF,TGTGCCAGCAGTTCGTTGGCAGCGGGAGTGGGAGAGACCCAGTACTTC
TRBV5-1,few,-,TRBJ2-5,CASSRIRGYQETQYF,TGCGCCAGCAGCCGTATACGGGGGTACCAAGAGACCCAGTACTTC
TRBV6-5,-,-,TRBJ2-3,CASSLRKNPDTQYF,TGTGCCAGCAGTCTCCGAAAAAACCCGGATACGCAGTATTTT
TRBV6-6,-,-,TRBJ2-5,CATRDPRYQETQYF,TGTGCCACCCGGGACCCCCGGTACCAAGAGACCCAGTACTTC
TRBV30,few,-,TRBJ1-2,CAWSVGGGYGYTF,TGTGCCTGGAGTGTTGGAGGCGGCTATGGCTACACCTTC
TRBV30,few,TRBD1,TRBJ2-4,CAWSSPGQMPKNIQYF,TGTGCCTGGAGTTCCCCGGGACAGATGCCCAAAAACATTCAGTACTTC
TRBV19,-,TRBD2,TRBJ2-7,CASSIVPSGRSSYEQYF,TGTGCCAGTAGTATAGTTCCTAGCGGGAGGAGCTCCTACGAGCAGTACTTC
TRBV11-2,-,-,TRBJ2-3,CASSFPATDTQYF,TGTGCCAGCAGCTTTCCGGCCACAGATACGCAGTATTTT
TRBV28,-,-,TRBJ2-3,CASSSPTDTQYF,TGTGCCAGCAGTTCCCCCACAGATACGCAGTATTTT
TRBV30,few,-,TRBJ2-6,CAWMKQLVAGANVLTF,TGTGCCTGGATGAAACAGCTGGTTGCCGGGGCCAACGTCCTGACTTTC
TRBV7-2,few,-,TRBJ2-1,CASSLAASSYNEQFF,TGTGCCAGCAGCTTAGCCGCTAGCTCCTACAATGAGCAGTTCTTC
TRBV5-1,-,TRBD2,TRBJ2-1,CASSFGSGREEQFF,TGCGCCAGCAGCTTTGGTAGCGGGAGGGAAGAGCAGTTCTTC
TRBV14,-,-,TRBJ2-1,CASSQLRSSYNEQFF,TGTGCCAGCAGTCAGCTTAGAAGCTCCTACAATGAGCAGTTCTTC
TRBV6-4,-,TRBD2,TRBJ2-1,CASSDTLAVPYNEQFF,TGTGCCAGCAGTGACACACTAGCGGTACCCTACAATGAGCAGTTCTTC
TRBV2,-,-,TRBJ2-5,CASFEFETQYF,TGTGCCAGCTTCGAATTTGAGACCCAGTACTTC
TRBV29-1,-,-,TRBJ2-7,CSVVTGRRDYEQYF,TGCAGCGTCGTCACAGGGAGGAGGGACTACGAGCAGTACTTC
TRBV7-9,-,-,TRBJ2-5,CASSLMGIQETQYF,TGTGCCAGCAGCCTAATGGGTATTCAAGAGACCCAGTACTTC
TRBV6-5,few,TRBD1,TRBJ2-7,CASSFRTGSYEQYF,TGTGCCAGCAGTTTCCGGACAGGCTCCTACGAGCAGTACTTC
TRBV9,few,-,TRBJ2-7,CASSVGVGEYEQYF,TGTGCCAGCAGCGTAGGAGTGGGAGAGTACGAGCAGTACTTC
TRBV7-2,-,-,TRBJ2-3,CASSLSGGTQYF,TGTGCCAGCAGCTTGAGTGGTGGTACGCAGTATTTT
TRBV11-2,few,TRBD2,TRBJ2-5,CASSFSGAQETQYF,TGTGCCAGCAGCTTTAGCGGGGCCCAAGAGACCCAGTACTTC
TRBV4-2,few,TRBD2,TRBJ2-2,CASSHRGTSNTGELFF,TGTGCCAGCAGCCACCGCGGGACTAGCAACACCGGGGAGCTGTTTTTT
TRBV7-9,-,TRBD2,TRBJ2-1,CASSRSGSTAYNEQFF,TGTGCCAGCAGCCGCAGCGGGAGTACCGCCTACAATGAGCAGTTCTTC
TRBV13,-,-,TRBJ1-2,CASSFYGGGYTF,TGTGCCAGCAGCTTTTACGGGGGTGGCTACACCTTC
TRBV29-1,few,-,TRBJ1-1,CSVGAFGNTEAFF,TGCAGCGTGGGGGCCTTCGGGAACACTGAAGCTTTCTTT
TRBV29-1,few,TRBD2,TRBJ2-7,CSVGRREAPEQYF,TGCAGCGTTGGGCGGCGGGAGGCCCCCGAGCAGTACTTC
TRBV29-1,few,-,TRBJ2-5,CSVGGALLQETQYF,TGCAGCGTTGGGGGGGCTCTCCTTCAAGAGACCCAGTACTTC
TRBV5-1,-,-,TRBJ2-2,CASSLGYTGELFF,TGCGCCAGCAGCTTGGGATACACCGGGGAGCTGTTTTTT
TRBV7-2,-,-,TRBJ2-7,CASSPLSSYEQYF,TGTGCCAGCAGCCCTCTCTCCTCCTACGAGCAGTACTTC
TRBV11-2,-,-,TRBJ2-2,CASSLSLAGELFF,TGTGCCAGCAGCTTGTCTCTCGCCGGGGAGCTGTTTTTT
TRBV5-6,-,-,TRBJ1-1,CASSLRRMNTEAFF,TGTGCCAGCAGCTTACGGCGCATGAACACTGAAGCTTTCTTT
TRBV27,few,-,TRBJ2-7,CASSLGESYEQYF,TGTGCCAGCAGTTTGGGGGAGTCCTACGAGCAGTACTTC
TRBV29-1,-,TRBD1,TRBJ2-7,CSVGQAYSYEQYF,TGCAGCGTCGGACAGGCATACTCCTACGAGCAGTACTTC
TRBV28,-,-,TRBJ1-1,CASSLNREAFF,TGTGCCAGCAGTTTAAACCGAGAAGCTTTCTTT
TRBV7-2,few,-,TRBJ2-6,CASSPQVSGANVLTF,TGTGCCAGCAGCCCACAGGTCTCTGGGGCCAACGTCCTGACTTTC
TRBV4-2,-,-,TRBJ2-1,CASSHEVDSYNEQFF,TGTGCCAGCAGCCATGAGGTTGACTCCTACAATGAGCAGTTCTTC
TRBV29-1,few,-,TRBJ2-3,CSVQTPGAPDTQYF,TGCAGCGTTCAAACACCAGGAGCCCCGGATACGCAGTATTTT
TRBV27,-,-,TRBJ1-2,CASGFGYGYTF,TGTGCCAGCGGATTCGGCTATGGCTACACCTTC
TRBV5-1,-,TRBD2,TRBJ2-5,CASGLAGAGETQYF,TGCGCCAGCGGGTTAGCGGGAGCCGGAGAGACCCAGTACTTC
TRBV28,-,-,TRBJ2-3,CASSTLRGSTDTQYF,TGTGCCAGCAGTACCCTGAGAGGGAGCACAGATACGCAGTATTTT
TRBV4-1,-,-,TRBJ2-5,CASRGAQETQYF,TGCGCCAGCAGGGGGGCTCAAGAGACCCAGTACTTC
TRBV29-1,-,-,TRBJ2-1,CSVARSDEQFF,TGCAGCGTTGCGAGAAGCGATGAGCAGTTCTTC
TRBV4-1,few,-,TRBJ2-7,CASSQERASSEQYF,TGCGCCAGCAGCCAAGAAAGGGCGTCCTCCGAGCAGTACTTC
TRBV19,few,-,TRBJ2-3,CASSRGERTITADTQYF,TGTGCCAGTAGTAGGGGGGAGAGGACTATTACAGCAGATACGCAGTATTTT